This T cell receptor beta chain was captured in a study of T cells in localized non-small cell lung cancer. Study-wide results and limits: A median of approximately 50 of the top 100 tumor clones appeared in adjacent lung, which was paired and uninvolved. Tumor showed lower T cell clonality than uninvolved adjacent lung, where it was highest. Because only a single region of the tumor was sequenced, heterogeneity remains possible.

This CDR3 has 16 amino acids. Clones were read by immunoSEQ multiplex PCR, and TCRdb kept only the in-frame ones, dropping some. Of approximately 2,200 clones listed, 30% to 45% are singletons. This clone qualifies as large. As yet, its antigen is unknown. This specimen consisted of normal lung tissue next to the tumor, obtained before any cancer treatment. The sequence came from an older female donor with stage I squamous cell lung carcinoma. The rearrangement joins TRBV1 to TRBJ1-1; TRBD1 is the table's D call and was not checked against the DNA. TRBV1 is noted as a pseudogene. As DNA, the CDR3 is TGCACCAGCAGCCTTGGGACAGGGGGAATGAACACTGAAGCTTTCTTT. Amino acids: CTSSLGTGGMNTEAFF.